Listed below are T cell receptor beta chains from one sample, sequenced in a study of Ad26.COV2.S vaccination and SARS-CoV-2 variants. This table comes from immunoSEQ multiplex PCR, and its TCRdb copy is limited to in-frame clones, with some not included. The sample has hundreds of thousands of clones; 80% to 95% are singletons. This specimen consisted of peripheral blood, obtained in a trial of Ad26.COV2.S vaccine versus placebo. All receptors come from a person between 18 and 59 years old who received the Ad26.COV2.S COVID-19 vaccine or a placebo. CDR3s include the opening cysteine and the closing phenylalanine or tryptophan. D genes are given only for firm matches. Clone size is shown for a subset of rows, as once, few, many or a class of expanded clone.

cdr3_nt: TGTGCCAGCAGCCGCCTTATGGGGGATCGTTACGAGCAGTACTTC
cdr3_aa: CASSRLMGDRYEQYF
clone_size: NA
v_call: TRBV6-5
d_call: NA
j_call: TRBJ2-7

cdr3_nt: TGTGCCAGTAGTATCCAGCAGAGACCCGGGGAGCTGTTTTTT
cdr3_aa: CASSIQQRPGELFF
clone_size: NA
v_call: TRBV19
d_call: NA
j_call: TRBJ2-2

cdr3_nt: TGTGCCAGCAGTGATAACCCCCGTACGAACTATGGCTACACCTTC
cdr3_aa: CASSDNPRTNYGYTF
clone_size: NA
v_call: TRBV2
d_call: NA
j_call: TRBJ1-2

cdr3_nt: TGCGCCAGCAGCCAGGCCGGGACCCGAAAACCCTACGAGCAGTACTTC
cdr3_aa: CASSQAGTRKPYEQYF
clone_size: NA
v_call: TRBV4-1
d_call: NA
j_call: TRBJ2-7

cdr3_nt: TGTGCCAGCAGTTTAATGGGCTCCTACGAGCAGTACTTC
cdr3_aa: CASSLMGSYEQYF
clone_size: NA
v_call: TRBV28
d_call: NA
j_call: TRBJ2-7

cdr3_nt: TGTGCCAGCAGCCTCATTAGCGGGAGTCGTGGGGAGCTGTTTTTT
cdr3_aa: CASSLISGSRGELFF
clone_size: NA
v_call: TRBV11-2
d_call: TRBD2
j_call: TRBJ2-2

cdr3_nt: TGTGCCAGCAGTTCAGAGGTGTCCGGGGAGCTGTTTTTT
cdr3_aa: CASSSEVSGELFF
clone_size: once
v_call: TRBV7-9
d_call: NA
j_call: TRBJ2-2

cdr3_nt: TGTGCCAGCAGCGTCGGGACCGCGGAGACCCAGTACTTC
cdr3_aa: CASSVGTAETQYF
clone_size: NA
v_call: TRBV7-9
d_call: NA
j_call: TRBJ2-5

cdr3_nt: TGCGCCAGCAGCATGGGACTAGCCACCTACAATGAGCAGTTCTTC
cdr3_aa: CASSMGLATYNEQFF
clone_size: NA
v_call: TRBV4-3
d_call: TRBD2
j_call: TRBJ2-1

cdr3_nt: TGTGCCAGCAGCACAAATACCGGGACAGGGTACTACGAGCAGTACTTC
cdr3_aa: CASSTNTGTGYYEQYF
clone_size: NA
v_call: TRBV7-9
d_call: TRBD1
j_call: TRBJ2-7

cdr3_nt: TGCGCCAGCAGCTTGAGTTCCCCGATAACAGATACGCAGTATTTT
cdr3_aa: CASSLSSPITDTQYF
clone_size: NA
v_call: TRBV5-1
d_call: NA
j_call: TRBJ2-3

cdr3_nt: TGCGCCAGCAGCTTGGACTACCCGTCAACCTACGAGCAGTACTTC
cdr3_aa: CASSLDYPSTYEQYF
clone_size: NA
v_call: TRBV5-1
d_call: NA
j_call: TRBJ2-7

cdr3_nt: TGTGCCAGCAGTCCTCTGGCGGTCTACGAGCAGTACTTC
cdr3_aa: CASSPLAVYEQYF
clone_size: NA
v_call: TRBV27
d_call: NA
j_call: TRBJ2-7

cdr3_nt: TGTGCCAGCAGCTTCGGGACTAGCGGCTACAATGAGCAGTTCTTC
cdr3_aa: CASSFGTSGYNEQFF
clone_size: NA
v_call: TRBV5-4
d_call: TRBD2
j_call: TRBJ2-1

cdr3_nt: TGTGCCAGCAGCCGCGGGACAGCCAACACTGAAGCTTTCTTT
cdr3_aa: CASSRGTANTEAFF
clone_size: NA
v_call: TRBV5-6
d_call: TRBD1
j_call: TRBJ1-1

cdr3_nt: TGTGCCAGCAGCGTAGCCGGGACAGGGACCTACGAGCAGTACTTC
cdr3_aa: CASSVAGTGTYEQYF
clone_size: NA
v_call: TRBV9
d_call: TRBD1
j_call: TRBJ2-7

cdr3_nt: TGTGCCGTCCGGGGACTGAACACCGGGGAGCTGTTTTTT
cdr3_aa: CAVRGLNTGELFF
clone_size: NA
v_call: TRBV7-9
d_call: NA
j_call: TRBJ2-2

cdr3_nt: TGTGCCAGCAGCTTGTTGGTCGCGGGGTACGGTGGAAACACCATATATTTT
cdr3_aa: CASSLLVAGYGGNTIYF
clone_size: NA
v_call: TRBV7-2
d_call: NA
j_call: TRBJ1-3

cdr3_nt: TGCGCCAGCAGCCAAGATTCCGGCCTAGTCACTGAAGCTTTCTTT
cdr3_aa: CASSQDSGLVTEAFF
clone_size: NA
v_call: TRBV4-3
d_call: NA
j_call: TRBJ1-1

cdr3_nt: TGTGCCAGCAGTTTAAGGTGGGGCGAGCAGTACTTC
cdr3_aa: CASSLRWGEQYF
clone_size: NA
v_call: TRBV12-3/TRBV12-4
d_call: NA
j_call: TRBJ2-7

cdr3_nt: TGTGCCAGCCTGAGTCGGGAGTCGTACTACGAGCAGTACTTC
cdr3_aa: CASLSRESYYEQYF
clone_size: NA
v_call: TRBV28
d_call: NA
j_call: TRBJ2-7

cdr3_nt: TGTGCCAGCAGCCTCCTCTCGAGAGGGTTTAATAATTCACCCCTCCACTTT
cdr3_aa: CASSLLSRGFNNSPLHF
clone_size: NA
v_call: TRBV27
d_call: NA
j_call: TRBJ1-6

cdr3_nt: TGTGCCAGCAGCGTAGAGGACGCCGGGGAGCTGTTTTTT
cdr3_aa: CASSVEDAGELFF
clone_size: NA
v_call: TRBV9
d_call: NA
j_call: TRBJ2-2

cdr3_nt: TGTGCCAGTAGAATTTCAGAGGGGATCGGCGAAAAACTGTTTTTT
cdr3_aa: CASRISEGIGEKLFF
clone_size: NA
v_call: TRBV19
d_call: NA
j_call: TRBJ1-4

cdr3_nt: TGTGCCAGTAGTAAGCCGGGACTAGCGGTTTACAATGAGCAGTTCTTC
cdr3_aa: CASSKPGLAVYNEQFF
clone_size: NA
v_call: TRBV19
d_call: TRBD2
j_call: TRBJ2-1

cdr3_nt: TGTGCCAGTAGTGGCGGAGGCTACGAGCAGTACTTC
cdr3_aa: CASSGGGYEQYF
clone_size: NA
v_call: TRBV19
d_call: NA
j_call: TRBJ2-7

cdr3_nt: TGTGCCAGCAGCGCAAGACAGGGGAGAGATTCACCCCTCCACTTT
cdr3_aa: CASSARQGRDSPLHF
clone_size: NA
v_call: TRBV9
d_call: TRBD1
j_call: TRBJ1-6

cdr3_nt: TGTGCCTGGAGTGAGGCAGGCTTAGCCGCCGGGGAGCTGTTTTTT
cdr3_aa: CAWSEAGLAAGELFF
clone_size: few
v_call: TRBV30
d_call: NA
j_call: TRBJ2-2

cdr3_nt: TGTGCCAGCAGTTCTGGACAGAGCTATAGCAATCAGCCCCAGCATTTT
cdr3_aa: CASSSGQSYSNQPQHF
clone_size: NA
v_call: TRBV3-1/TRBV3-2
d_call: NA
j_call: TRBJ1-5

cdr3_nt: TGTGCCAGCAGCCGACGTAGCGGGAGCACAGATACGCAGTATTTT
cdr3_aa: CASSRRSGSTDTQYF
clone_size: NA
v_call: TRBV7-9
d_call: TRBD2
j_call: TRBJ2-3

cdr3_nt: TGTGCCAGCAGGGAACAGAGCACTGAAGCTTTCTTT
cdr3_aa: CASREQSTEAFF
clone_size: NA
v_call: TRBV2
d_call: NA
j_call: TRBJ1-1

cdr3_nt: TGTGCCAGCTCACCAGGGGATTCGAACACCATATATTTT
cdr3_aa: CASSPGDSNTIYF
clone_size: NA
v_call: TRBV18
d_call: NA
j_call: TRBJ1-3

cdr3_nt: TGTGCCAGCAGCCCCTATTCGGGACTAGACGCCTACGAGCAGTACTTC
cdr3_aa: CASSPYSGLDAYEQYF
clone_size: NA
v_call: TRBV5-8
d_call: TRBD2
j_call: TRBJ2-7

cdr3_nt: TGTGCCAGCAGCCACCGGGGACTAGTCCTCAATGAGCAGTTCTTC
cdr3_aa: CASSHRGLVLNEQFF
clone_size: NA
v_call: TRBV28
d_call: TRBD2
j_call: TRBJ2-1

cdr3_nt: TGTGCCAGCGCACTAGCGGGAGTCAAAGAGACCCAGTACTTC
cdr3_aa: CASALAGVKETQYF
clone_size: once
v_call: TRBV27
d_call: TRBD2
j_call: TRBJ2-5

cdr3_nt: TGCGCCAGCAGCCAAGATGGACAGGGGGTAAATGAGCAGTTCTTC
cdr3_aa: CASSQDGQGVNEQFF
clone_size: few
v_call: TRBV4-3
d_call: TRBD1
j_call: TRBJ2-1

cdr3_nt: TGTGCCAGCAGCGTAGGGACTAGCGGGGGGGAGCAGTACTTC
cdr3_aa: CASSVGTSGGEQYF
clone_size: few
v_call: TRBV9
d_call: TRBD2
j_call: TRBJ2-7

cdr3_nt: TGTGCCAGCAGTATCGGACAGGGAGAGACCCAGTACTTC
cdr3_aa: CASSIGQGETQYF
clone_size: NA
v_call: TRBV6-2/TRBV6-3
d_call: TRBD1
j_call: TRBJ2-5

cdr3_nt: TGCGCCAGCAGCGTTAGCGGGAGGGGGGACTACAATGAGCAGTTCTTC
cdr3_aa: CASSVSGRGDYNEQFF
clone_size: few
v_call: TRBV5-1
d_call: TRBD2
j_call: TRBJ2-1

cdr3_nt: TGTGCCAGCAGCCAAATGTGGGGCTACACCTTC
cdr3_aa: CASSQMWGYTF
clone_size: NA
v_call: TRBV3-1/TRBV3-2
d_call: NA
j_call: TRBJ1-2

cdr3_nt: TGTGCCAGCAGCCCGGCCGCAGGGATAGGCTCACCCCTCCACTTT
cdr3_aa: CASSPAAGIGSPLHF
clone_size: once
v_call: TRBV5-4
d_call: NA
j_call: TRBJ1-6

cdr3_nt: TGTGCCTGGAGCCGCCCGGGGGGGGATAATGAAAAACTGTTTTTT
cdr3_aa: CAWSRPGGDNEKLFF
clone_size: NA
v_call: TRBV30
d_call: NA
j_call: TRBJ1-4

cdr3_nt: TGTGCCAGCTCCCGGACCGACACAGATACGCAGTATTTT
cdr3_aa: CASSRTDTDTQYF
clone_size: NA
v_call: TRBV5-6
d_call: NA
j_call: TRBJ2-3

cdr3_nt: TGTGCCAGCAGTCCCTTTATCGCGGAGTTAGCCAAAAACATTCAGTACTTC
cdr3_aa: CASSPFIAELAKNIQYF
clone_size: NA
v_call: TRBV28
d_call: NA
j_call: TRBJ2-4

cdr3_nt: TGTGCCAGCAGCTTTTGGGGGGCCGGGGAGCTGTTTTTT
cdr3_aa: CASSFWGAGELFF
clone_size: once
v_call: TRBV5-6
d_call: NA
j_call: TRBJ2-2

cdr3_nt: TGTGCCAGCTCCTTAATTGGGAGCAATCAGCCCCAGCATTTT
cdr3_aa: CASSLIGSNQPQHF
clone_size: few
v_call: TRBV6-5
d_call: NA
j_call: TRBJ1-5

cdr3_nt: TGTGCCAGCAGTTACGGGACTAGCGGATTCAATGAGCAGTTCTTC
cdr3_aa: CASSYGTSGFNEQFF
clone_size: NA
v_call: TRBV6-5
d_call: TRBD2
j_call: TRBJ2-1

cdr3_nt: TGTGCCATCAGTGAAGGCAGGGAAACCTACAATGAGCAGTTCTTC
cdr3_aa: CAISEGRETYNEQFF
clone_size: NA
v_call: TRBV10-3
d_call: NA
j_call: TRBJ2-1

cdr3_nt: TGTGCCAGCAGGCCAGGACAGGGGACAAACACTGAAGCTTTCTTT
cdr3_aa: CASRPGQGTNTEAFF
clone_size: NA
v_call: TRBV28
d_call: TRBD1
j_call: TRBJ1-1

cdr3_nt: TGTGCCAGCAGCTCCGGGACAGGCCACGCCGAGCAGTACTTC
cdr3_aa: CASSSGTGHAEQYF
clone_size: NA
v_call: TRBV9
d_call: TRBD1
j_call: TRBJ2-7

cdr3_nt: TGTGCCAGCAGCTTTAGCGGCAGGTTAGACGAGCAGTACTTC
cdr3_aa: CASSFSGRLDEQYF
clone_size: NA
v_call: TRBV7-9
d_call: NA
j_call: TRBJ2-7

cdr3_nt: TGCGCCAGCAGCCATCTAAATGAGCAGTTCTTC
cdr3_aa: CASSHLNEQFF
clone_size: NA
v_call: TRBV4-1
d_call: NA
j_call: TRBJ2-1

cdr3_nt: TGTGCCAGCAGTACGACAGGGCTTAGCACAGATACGCAGTATTTT
cdr3_aa: CASSTTGLSTDTQYF
clone_size: NA
v_call: TRBV28
d_call: TRBD1
j_call: TRBJ2-3